The 2 T cell receptor beta chains in this list originate from one sample, sequenced in a study of cytomegalovirus exposure and HLA in healthy donors. PCR was performed using 60 Vbeta and 13 Jbeta primers. The data were produced by immunoSEQ multiplex PCR, yet TCRdb's version contains in-frame clones alone and is incomplete. The table records some 200,000 clones, 82% of them present only once. The sequenced sample consisted of PBMCs. The receptor source for this set is a woman under 30 in good health and CMV-seronegative.

The chain joins TRBV4-1 to TRBJ2-1; D ambiguous. Trimming pared 0 bases from V and 6 bases from J, leaving 18 bases between. The CDR3 is made up of 17 amino acids. Germline V gene sequence: CDR1 MGHRA, CDR2 YSYEKL. Here the CDR3 reads CASSQERVGPSGNEQFF. The CDR3 nucleotides read TGCGCCAGCAGCCAAGAACGGGTTGGCCCTAGTGGCAATGAGCAGTTCTTC.

CDR3 in DNA: TGTGCCAGCACTTTTCGAATTCTAGAAGGCTACACCTTC. Its translation is CASTFRILEGYTF. This sequence joins TRBV28 and TRBJ1-2; no firm D call. CDR3 size: 13 residues. The germline CDR1 and CDR2 sequences are MDHEN and SYDVKM. V shed 7 bases and J shed 8 bases, with 17 bases lying between them.